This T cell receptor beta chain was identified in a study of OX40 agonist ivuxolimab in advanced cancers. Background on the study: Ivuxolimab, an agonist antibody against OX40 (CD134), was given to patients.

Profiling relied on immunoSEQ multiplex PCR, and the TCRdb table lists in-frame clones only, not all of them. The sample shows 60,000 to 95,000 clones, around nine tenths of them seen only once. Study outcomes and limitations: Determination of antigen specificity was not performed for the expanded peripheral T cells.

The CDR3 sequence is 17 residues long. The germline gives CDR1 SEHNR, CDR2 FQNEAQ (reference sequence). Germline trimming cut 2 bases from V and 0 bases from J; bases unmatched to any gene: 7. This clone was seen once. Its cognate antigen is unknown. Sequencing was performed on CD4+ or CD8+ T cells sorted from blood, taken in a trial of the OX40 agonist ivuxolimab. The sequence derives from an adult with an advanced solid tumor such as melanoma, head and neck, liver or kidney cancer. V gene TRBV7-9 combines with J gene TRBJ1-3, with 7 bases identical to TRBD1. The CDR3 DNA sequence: TGTGCCAGCAGCTTACGAATGGACAGGAGCTCTGGAAACACCATATATTTT. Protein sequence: CASSLRMDRSSGNTIYF.